The 32 T cell receptor beta chains below were found in one sample sequenced in a study of molecular identifiers for immune sequencing clone quantification. TCRdb reanalysed the PCR reads using MiXCR and keeps one entry per CDR3 protein. The sample lists about 640,000 distinct CDR3 sequences; 20% were seen once. The sample comprised naive CD8+ T cells from blood, with Jurkat cell RNA spiked in. Subset denoted: FACS-sorted CD8+CD4-CCR7+CD45RA+ naive T cells. These TCRs come from a human donor in good health. Some libraries in this study had Jurkat cell RNA spiked in.

At least ten counts were recorded for this clonotype. This chain links TRBV7-2 with TRBJ2-7; no reliable D call. The CDR3 is made up of 12 amino acids. Germline assignment: CDR1 SGHTA and CDR2 FQGNSA. V was shortened by 5 bases and J by 4 bases, with 9 bases between the two germline ends. CDR3 sequence (DNA): TGTGCCAGCAGCCTCGATAAGTACGAGCAGTACTTC. Translated, it gives CASSLDKYEQYF.

This clonotype was picked up a small number of times. V usage is TRBV27 and J usage is TRBJ2-1; a possible D gene is TRBD2 (6 bases). CDR1 is MNHEY and CDR2 is SMNVEV in the germline V gene (reference sequence). The CDR3 totals 15 residues. V lost 4 bases and J 2 bases, leaving 12 bases between the germline ends. CDR3 protein: CASSYDGSPYNEQFF. CDR3 in DNA: TGTGCCAGCAGTTACGACGGGAGCCCCTACAATGAGCAGTTCTTC.

This clonotype was recorded many times. The V and J genes are TRBV10-3 and TRBJ1-1; D not certain. Germline CDR1 and CDR2: ENHRY and SYGVKD. The length of the CDR3 is 14 residues. Trimming took 10 bases from V and 0 from J, leaving 15 bases between them. CDR3 in amino acids: CATLRESLNTEAFF. CDR3 in DNA: TGTGCCACCTTACGGGAGAGCCTGAACACTGAAGCTTTCTTT.

This clonotype was counted many times. The rearrangement joins TRBV11-1 to TRBJ2-7; 9 bases are shared with TRBD2. Germline assignment: CDR1 SGHAT and CDR2 FQDESV (reference sequence). V was clipped by 3 bases and J by 6 bases; unmatched bases: 6. The CDR3 totals 14 residues. The CDR3 reads CASSFSGGLREQYF. The CDR3, as DNA: TGTGCCAGCAGCTTTAGCGGGGGCCTTCGCGAGCAGTACTTC.

This clonotype was detected a few times. The gene calls are TRBV20-1 and TRBJ2-1, with TRBD2 as a possible D gene (5 bases). Germline CDR1 reads DFQATT; CDR2 reads SNEGSKA (reference sequence). The CDR3 consists of 15 residues. The V end lost 4 bases, the J end lost 1 base, and 14 bases lay between the germline ends. The CDR3 DNA reads TGCAGTGCTAAGGATCGGGGAAGGTCCTACAATGAGCAGTTCTTC. Amino acids: CSAKDRGRSYNEQFF.

There are many counts of this clonotype. The rearrangement uses TRBV6-5 and TRBJ1-1; D uncertain. Looked up from germline, CDR1 is MNHEY and CDR2 is SVGAGI. The ends were cut back, 1 base at V and 2 bases at J, with 8 bases in the middle. The CDR3 is made up of 14 amino acids. The CDR3 DNA reads TGTGCCAGCAGTTACTTAACGGGAAACACTGAAGCTTTCTTT. It is translated as CASSYLTGNTEAFF.

This clonotype was detected once. The rearrangement links TRBV9 to TRBJ2-1; D is perhaps TRBD2 (5 bases). Trimming pared 4 bases from V and 0 bases from J, leaving 14 bases between. The CDR3 is made up of 16 amino acids. Germline values: CDR1 SGDLS, CDR2 YYNGEE. In DNA form, the CDR3 reads TGTGCCAGCAGCCCCTTCGGCGGAGGCTCCTACAATGAGCAGTTCTTC. Amino acids: CASSPFGGGSYNEQFF.

The V gene is TRBV9, the J gene TRBJ1-1, with 7 bases fitting TRBD1. Per germline, CDR1 SGDLS and CDR2 YYNGEE. V lost 1 base and J lost 4; bases outside the gene matches: 10. The length of the CDR3 is 16 residues. The chain's CDR3 is CASSVNLRTGGTEAFF. CDR3 bases: TGTGCCAGCAGCGTAAATCTGAGGACAGGAGGCACTGAAGCTTTCTTT.

The chain employs TRBV19 and TRBJ2-7; perhaps D is TRBD1 or TRBD2 (5 bases each). Germline V lookup: CDR1 LNHDA, CDR2 SQIVND (reference sequence). CDR3 length equals 15 residues. The ends were cut back, 3 bases at V and 0 bases at J, with 12 bases in the middle. Here the CDR3 reads CASSIGTGGSYEQYF. The CDR3 bases are TGTGCCAGTAGTATCGGGACCGGCGGCTCCTACGAGCAGTACTTC.

Here the CDR3 DNA reads TGTGCCAGCAGTTCAGCGGCTAGCTCCTACAATGAGCAGTTCTTC. Protein sequence: CASSSAASSYNEQFF. The J gene is TRBJ2-1, the V gene TRBV12-3 or TRBV12-4, with a weak D call TRBD2 (5 bases). This CDR3 is 15 amino acids long. The V end lost 4 bases, the J end lost 0 bases, and 10 bases lay between the germline ends.

V is TRBV4-3 and J is TRBJ2-7, with 8 positions matching TRBD2. Unmatched junction bases numbered 7, after V lost 0 bases and J lost 6 bases. This CDR3 has 15 amino acids. Germline lookup yields CDR1 LGHNA and CDR2 YSLEER. For the CDR3, the DNA is TGCGCCAGCAGCCAAGATTCGGGGGGGTGGGGCGAGCAGTACTTC. Protein product: CASSQDSGGWGEQYF.

This clonotype occurred many times. The V and J genes are TRBV27 and TRBJ2-3, with unresolved D. Germline V gene sequence: CDR1 MNHEY, CDR2 SMNVEV (reference sequence). Trimming left V 2 bases short and J 0 bases short, with 6 bases between. The length of the CDR3 is 14 residues. DNA of the CDR3: TGTGCCAGCAGTTTAGCGATGAGCACAGATACGCAGTATTTT. The encoded protein is CASSLAMSTDTQYF.

The chain is built from TRBV4-2 and TRBJ2-7, with TRBD1 matching 10 bases. The CDR3 totals 16 residues. The ends lost 2 bases at V and 1 base at J; junction bases unmatched: 5. The V gene's germline CDR1 is LGHNA and CDR2 YNFKEQ. CDR3 in amino acids: CASSQPGTGASYEQYF. CDR3 bases: TGTGCCAGCAGCCAACCCGGGACAGGGGCATCCTACGAGCAGTACTTC.

This clonotype was seen repeatedly, ten times or more. J is TRBJ2-1 and V is TRBV19; tentatively, D is TRBD2 (5 bases). V was shortened by 4 bases and J by 4 bases, with 8 bases between the two germline ends. The CDR3 has 13 amino acids. Germline V gene data show CDR1 as LNHDA and CDR2 as SQIVND (reference sequence). CDR3 coding DNA: TGTGCCAGTAGTACCGGACTGTACAATGAGCAGTTCTTC. Its translation is CASSTGLYNEQFF.

As concerns this clonotype: A read error may be the cause here, since a much bigger clone is one base away. The rearrangement links TRBV4-1 to TRBJ2-7, with 8 positions matching TRBD1. This CDR3 region has 15 residues. Looked up from germline, CDR1 is MGHRA and CDR2 is YSYEKL. This CDR3 is CTSSPRQGSSYEQYF. The CDR3 nucleotides read TGCACCAGCAGCCCCCGACAGGGGAGCTCCTACGAGCAGTACTTC.

This clonotype has at least ten counts. CDR3 in amino acids: CSALPQRLAIADTQYF. DNA of the CDR3: TGCAGTGCTCTACCCCAGAGACTAGCGATTGCAGATACGCAGTATTTT. The rearrangement links TRBV20-1 to TRBJ2-3; 8 bases are shared with TRBD2. CDR1 is DFQATT and CDR2 is SNEGSKA in the germline V gene (reference sequence). V lost 5 bases to trimming and J lost 4 bases; unmatched junction nucleotides: 14. The CDR3 covers 16 residues.

This clonotype was seen repeatedly, ten times or more. CDR3 sequence (DNA): TGTGCCAGCAGTTTCCAGGGATTCAGTGAAAAACTGTTTTTT. It specifies CASSFQGFSEKLFF. This chain connects TRBV12-3 or TRBV12-4 to TRBJ1-4, with D tentatively TRBD1 (5 bases). V was clipped by 3 bases and J by 7 bases, with 12 bases between them. The CDR3 totals 14 residues.

This clonotype came up many times. The chain carries TRBV29-1 and TRBJ2-2; D is undetermined. The V end was cut by 4 bases, the J end by 5 bases, with 14 bases between. This CDR3 contains 14 residues. The germline V gene has CDR1 SQVTM and CDR2 ANQGSEA. The CDR3 loop is CSVVVGLGTGELFF. CDR3 sequence (DNA): TGCAGCGTTGTAGTTGGTTTGGGGACCGGGGAGCTGTTTTTT.

This clonotype was seen a few times. The chain links TRBV11-2 to TRBJ2-2; the match to TRBD1 covers 10 bases. Germline trimming cut 0 bases from V and 6 bases from J; bases unmatched to any gene: 4. The germline CDR1 and CDR2 sequences are SGHAT and FQNNGV. The length of the CDR3 is 16 residues. The chain's CDR3 is CASSLEGTGVAGELFF. In nucleotides, the CDR3 is TGTGCCAGCAGCTTAGAAGGGACAGGGGTGGCCGGGGAGCTGTTTTTT.

This clonotype has ten or more counts. The chain joins TRBV15 to TRBJ1-3; a possible D gene is TRBD1 (5 bases). Trimming took 1 base from V and 4 from J, leaving 14 bases between them. From germline, CDR1 is LNHNV and CDR2 YYDKDF (reference sequence). The CDR3 covers 16 residues. The CDR3 loop is CATSRAQGIFGNTIYF. The CDR3 DNA is TGTGCCACCAGCAGAGCCCAGGGAATTTTCGGAAACACCATATATTTT. Filled out from reference TRBV15 and TRBJ1-3, the complete variable domain reads DAMVIQNPRYQVTQFGKPVTLSCSQTLNHNVMYWYQQKSSQAPKLLFHYYDKDFNNEADTPDNFQSRRPNTSFCFLDIRSPGLGDTAMYLCATSRAQGIFGNTIYFGEGSWLTVV.

There are many counts of this clonotype. This chain joins TRBV7-9 and TRBJ1-4; D gene uncertain. V shed 1 base and J shed 2 bases, with 2 bases lying between them. Per germline, CDR1 SEHNR and CDR2 FQNEAQ (reference sequence). This CDR3 spans 13 amino acids. In nucleotides, the CDR3 is TGTGCCAGCAGCTTAGGGACTAATGAAAAACTGTTTTTT. Protein: CASSLGTNEKLFF.

There are many counts of this clonotype. This chain joins TRBV11-2 and TRBJ1-1; 9 nucleotides line up with TRBD1. The trim removed 5 bases at V and 4 bases at J, leaving 8 bases unmatched. This CDR3 contains 15 residues. Germline CDR1 reads SGHAT; CDR2 reads FQNNGV. The CDR3 is CASSRQQTGGTEAFF. CDR3 sequence (DNA): TGTGCCAGCAGCAGACAACAGACAGGGGGCACTGAAGCTTTCTTT.

The V gene is TRBV4-1, the J gene TRBJ2-7; TRBD2 matches at 8 bases. CDR3 length: 14 amino acids. The germline CDR1 and CDR2 sequences are MGHRA and YSYEKL. Trimming removed 4 bases from V and 5 bases from J; junction bases left unmatched: 7. The CDR3 region has the DNA TGCGCCAGCAGCCTAAGGCTGCGGGGGGACGAGCAGTACTTC. Its translation: CASSLRLRGDEQYF.

At least ten counts were recorded for this clonotype. V usage is TRBV28 and J usage is TRBJ2-5; 10 nucleotides align to TRBD2. This CDR3 is 16 amino acids long. Germline V gene lookup returns CDR1 MDHEN and CDR2 SYDVKM. After removal of 2 bases from V and 5 bases from J, the junction contained 8 bases not matched to a gene. The CDR3 is CASSLEIAGGRETQYF. The DNA of the CDR3 is TGTGCCAGCAGTTTAGAAATAGCGGGGGGCCGGGAGACCCAGTACTTC. Looking up the rest from reference TRBV28 and TRBJ2-5 gives the full variable domain: DVKVTQSSRYLVKRTGEKVFLECVQDMDHENMFWYRQDPGLGLRLIYFSYDVKMKEKGDIPEGYSVSREKKERFSLILESASTNQTSMYLCASSLEIAGGRETQYFGPGTRLLVL.

Ten or more counts support this clonotype. This sequence joins TRBV9 and TRBJ2-4; D unresolved. Germline loops: CDR1 SGDLS, CDR2 YYNGEE. The CDR3 consists of 16 residues. Trimming removed 0 bases from V and 0 bases from J, with 10 bases in between. The CDR3 spells CASSVGSILAKNIQYF. The DNA of the CDR3 is TGTGCCAGCAGCGTAGGGTCTATACTAGCCAAAAACATTCAGTACTTC.

This clonotype was seen ten or more times. This chain links TRBV7-9 with TRBJ2-7; no clear D gene. This CDR3 contains 16 residues. The ends were cut back, 6 bases at V and 2 bases at J, with 20 bases in the middle. CDR1 and CDR2 from the germline V gene are SEHNR and FQNEAQ (reference sequence). CDR3: CASSTAWGVRTYEQYF. The CDR3 DNA reads as TGTGCCAGCAGTACCGCGTGGGGTGTGCGGACCTACGAGCAGTACTTC.

This clonotype was seen at least ten times. V gene TRBV20-1 combines with J gene TRBJ2-7, with 11 bases aligning to TRBD2. The J segment lost 2 bases and the V segment lost 6 bases, leaving 9 bases of the junction unmatched. Per germline, CDR1 DFQATT and CDR2 SNEGSKA (reference sequence). The CDR3 runs to 15 residues. The chain's CDR3 is CSAESLAGGPYEQYF. In nucleotides, the CDR3 is TGCAGTGCCGAATCCCTAGCGGGAGGCCCCTACGAGCAGTACTTC.

The rearrangement joins TRBV5-4 to TRBJ2-7, with D possibly TRBD2 on 6 matching bases. The CDR3 is 14 amino acids. Trimming stripped 7 bases from V and 3 bases from J, with 17 bases between. Germline V gene data show CDR1 as SGHNT and CDR2 as YYREEE (reference sequence). The CDR3 DNA reads as TGTGCCAGCTCCGCTGATATCGGGGGCTACGAGCAGTACTTC. Its protein product is CASSADIGGYEQYF.

V and J are TRBV7-8 and TRBJ2-5; 10 bases are shared with TRBD1. There are 18 residues in the CDR3. Germline V gene sequence: CDR1 SGHVS, CDR2 FQNEAQ. The ends lost 0 bases at V and 5 bases at J; junction bases unmatched: 12. CDR3 region: CASSLAWPGQGLSETQYF. The CDR3 DNA reads TGTGCCAGCAGCTTAGCGTGGCCGGGACAGGGGCTTTCGGAGACCCAGTACTTC. Supplemented by reference TRBV7-8 and TRBJ2-5, the full variable domain reads GAGVSQSPRYKVAKRGQDVALRCDPISGHVSLFWYQQALGQGPEFLTYFQNEAQLDKSGLPSDRFFAERPEGSVSTLKIQRTQQEDSAVYLCASSLAWPGQGLSETQYFGPGTRLLVL.

In its sample, this clonotype was seen once. This sequence joins TRBV24-1 and TRBJ2-1, with D maybe TRBD2 (6 bases). Per the germline V gene, CDR1 is KGHDR and CDR2 is SFDVKD. The CDR3 loop spans 16 amino acids. V was trimmed by 4 bases and J by 7 bases, leaving 19 bases between them. CDR3 sequence (DNA): TGTGCCACCAGTGAGCGCGCCGGAGGGCCAGGGAATGAGCAGTTCTTC. As protein: CATSERAGGPGNEQFF.

This clonotype has at least ten counts. The chain has TRBV12-3 or TRBV12-4 and TRBJ2-2; 11 bases align to TRBD2. J was trimmed by 4 bases and V by 5 bases; bases with no gene match: 6. This CDR3 has 16 residues. The CDR3 DNA follows: TGTGCCAGCAGTCCCCCCGGACTAGCGGGCACCGGGGAGCTGTTTTTT. Translating gives CASSPPGLAGTGELFF.

This clonotype was counted ten times or more. V and J are TRBV4-3 and TRBJ2-3; D perhaps matches TRBD1 (7 bases). CDR1 and CDR2 from the germline V gene are LGHNA and YSLEER. The CDR3 covers 17 residues. V was clipped by 0 bases and J by 5 bases, with 18 bases between them. CDR3 coding DNA: TGCGCCAGCAGCCAAGATCGGCTAGCGCCAGGGGGAGATACGCAGTATTTT. Translated: CASSQDRLAPGGDTQYF.